This is a list of T cell receptor beta chains from one sample in a study of graft-versus-host responses after intestinal transplantation. No antigen has been identified for these receptors. The protocol was immunoSEQ multiplex PCR, while the TCRdb copy is restricted to in-frame clones and leaves out a portion. Of 60,000 to 80,000 clones detected, less than 95% appear once; the ten largest clones hold 1.3%. The starting material was unstimulated CD8+ T cells sorted from spleen or lymph node cells, obtained before intestinal transplant. Receptor source: a human donor who received an intestinal transplant. CDR3s include the opening cysteine and the closing phenylalanine or tryptophan.

>TRBV7-6|TRBJ2-5
CASSLGGATVGREQYF
>TRBV2|TRBJ1-1
CASILLPPVNTEAFF
>TRBV7-3|TRBJ2-1
CASSLTPSYEQFF
>TRBV9|TRBJ1-1
CASSVGEEYTEAFF
>TRBV11-2|TRBJ2-1
CASSLGGVGGFF
>TRBV6-1|TRBJ2-3
CASSANSGQITDTQYF
>TRBV11-2|TRBJ2-7
CASSLFGGLPEQYF
>TRBV4-1|TRBJ1-5
CASSQDTGWRNQPQHF
>TRBV2|TRBJ2-5
CASRGLVSPFQETQYF
>TRBV6-1|TRBJ2-2
CASSEVGRGAPNTGELFF
>TRBV7-7|TRBJ2-7
CASSSFYEQYF
>TRBV2|TRBJ2-1
CASSGERGSWIEQFF
>TRBV4-1|TRBJ2-7
CASSQAVGGYEQYF
>TRBV9|TRBJ2-7
CASSPGGEDSYEQYF
>TRBV6-1|TRBJ2-1
CASSPRGVYNEQFF
>TRBV29-1|TRBJ2-3
CSVEPGDRGPISDTQYF
>TRBV7-8|TRBJ2-1
CASSPEGTGAYNEQFF
>TRBV7-3|TRBJ2-2
CASSLVGGVNTGELFF
>TRBV19|TRBJ1-1
CASSSAPGGTEAFF
>TRBV5-4|TRBJ2-1
CASSLEVSSYNEQFF
>TRBV5-1|TRBJ2-7
CASSLVPEVPDEQYF
>TRBV4-2|TRBJ2-7
CASSHGTVFSYEQYF
>TRBV7-9|TRBJ2-1
CASSLRTGAGNEQFF
>TRBV27|TRBJ1-2
CASSAGTPPGFYGYTF
>TRBV6-5|TRBJ1-4
CASSYTQTGGEKLFF
>TRBV13|TRBJ1-1
CASNTLRMEDTEAFF
>TRBV5-1|.
CASSHRDRGYEQYF
>TRBV4-2|TRBJ1-4
CASSQEGLGQNEKLFF
>TRBV23-1|TRBJ1-4
CASPWAQIGGEKLFF
>TRBV5-4|TRBJ1-6
CASSTRDSQSPLHF
>TRBV5-1|TRBJ1-2
CASSLWTGGNNYGYTF
>TRBV27|TRBJ1-5
CASSLGPTGSQPQHF
>TRBV7-6|TRBJ2-7
CASSLGWGDEQYF
>TRBV7-3|TRBJ2-7
CASSPPWAAPSPPTYEQYF
>TRBV6-1|TRBJ1-1
CASSLGVGTEAFF